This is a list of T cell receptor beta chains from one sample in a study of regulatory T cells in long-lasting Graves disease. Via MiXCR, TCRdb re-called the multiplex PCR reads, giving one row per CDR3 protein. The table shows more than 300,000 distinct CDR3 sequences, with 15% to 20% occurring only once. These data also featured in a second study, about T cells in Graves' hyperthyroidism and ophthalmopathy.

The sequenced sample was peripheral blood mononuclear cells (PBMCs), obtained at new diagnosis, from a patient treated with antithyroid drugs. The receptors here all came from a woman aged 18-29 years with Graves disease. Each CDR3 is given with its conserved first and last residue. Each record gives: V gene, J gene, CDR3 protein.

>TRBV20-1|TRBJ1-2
CSAREHQGYGYTF
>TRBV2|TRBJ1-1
CASSERVMNTEAFF
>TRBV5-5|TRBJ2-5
CASSFPGEETQYF
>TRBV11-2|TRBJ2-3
CASSLTSTDTQYF
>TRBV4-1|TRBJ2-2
CASSPGLAVVSGELFF
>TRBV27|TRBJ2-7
CASSPPSVEQYF
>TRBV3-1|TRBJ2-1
CASSQDGTGEFF
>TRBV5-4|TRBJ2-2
CASSFGPRKDSNTGELFF
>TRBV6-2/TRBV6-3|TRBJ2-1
CASSSGGSSYNEQFF
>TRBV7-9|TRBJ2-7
CASSPDSGEQYF
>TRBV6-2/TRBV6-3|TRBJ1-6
CASSEGLFNSPLHF
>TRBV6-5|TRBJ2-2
CASSYAGTTYTGELFF
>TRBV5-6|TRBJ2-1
CASSLFGSSSYNEQFF
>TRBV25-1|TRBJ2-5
CASSEKRGQRQETQYF
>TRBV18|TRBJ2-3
CASSPRIPTTDTQYF
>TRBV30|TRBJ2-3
CALCRVGTDTQYF
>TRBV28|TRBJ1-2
CASSGTDNYGYTF
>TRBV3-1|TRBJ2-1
CASSQGGTGREQFF
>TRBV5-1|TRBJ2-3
CASSPLNLALGGTDTQYF